This T cell receptor (beta chain) was sequenced during a study of cytomegalovirus exposure and HLA in healthy donors. Use of 60 Vbeta and 13 Jbeta primers characterized the PCR. Profiling relied on immunoSEQ multiplex PCR, and the TCRdb table lists in-frame clones only, not all of them. The sample carries around 100,000 clones, more than 80% recorded once. Points from the study as a whole: Researchers catalogued approximately 160 TCR beta chains as cytomegalovirus-associated. A later analysis reportedly found fewer N-insertions in an Asian-associated ancestry cluster than the roughly 670-donor mean. TCR beta V- and J-gene trimming, according to a later analysis, was linked to a missense DCLRE1C variant.

Regarding this clone: Antigen: not known. Other nucleotide sequences from this sample produce the same CDR3.

CDR1 is MNHEY and CDR2 is SVGAGI in the germline V gene. The CDR3 is 14 residues long. The V end was cut by 6 bases, the J end by 1 base, with 12 bases between. V is TRBV6-5 and J is TRBJ1-1, with a possible D match to TRBD1 (6 bases). The TCR was taken from a young man in good health and CMV-seronegative. The sample taken for sequencing was PBMCs. CDR3 in DNA: TGTGCCAGCAGCCCCGGGACAACGAACACTGAAGCTTTCTTT. Its protein is CASSPGTTNTEAFF.